This entry is about one T cell receptor beta chain. Measured with immunoSEQ multiplex PCR; TCRdb has only the in-frame clones, and not every one. Of 65,000 to 80,000 clones detected, 91% appear once; the ten largest clones hold 5.8%. The entry originates in a study of blood T cell repertoires in COVID-19. On the study more broadly: Samples of COVID-19 (acute and convalescent) were obtained from the United States, Italy and Spain. T cells, B-cell-depleted T cells, or PBMCs supplied cDNA or gDNA.

Source material: peripheral blood. This TCR was recovered from a human donor in a cohort sampled during active COVID-19.

The CDR3 here is CVRSPRDRDLSAYNSPLHF. The CDR3 DNA sequence: TGTGTCAGAAGCCCTAGGGACAGGGACCTTTCGGCCTATAATTCACCCCTCCACTTT. The chain uses TRBV7-5 and TRBJ1-6; the table gives TRBD1 as D, unverified against the DNA. TRBV7-5 is a documented pseudogene. This CDR3 contains 19 residues.